This T cell receptor (beta chain) was sequenced for a study of shared clonotypes between healthy human individuals. Findings and caveats of the study: Clonotype sharing among the donors was expected to vary with sequencing depth.

This clone was detected only a few times. Its antigen is as yet unknown. Running of the assay took place at deep level. The data were produced by immunoSEQ multiplex PCR, yet TCRdb's version contains in-frame clones alone and is incomplete. This table holds hundreds of thousands of clones, around 79% found once. V was trimmed by 5 bases and J by 1 base, leaving 14 bases between them. CDR1 and CDR2 (germline): SGHTA, FQGNSA. There are 15 residues in the CDR3. This TCR came from a woman aged 40 to 50 in good health. Some clones in this sample may be carry-over from other donors' samples. This chain links TRBV7-2 with TRBJ1-1; D remains unclear. Material for sequencing was PBMCs. CDR3 region: CASSPSLPANTEAFF. The CDR3 coding sequence is TGTGCCAGCAGCCCGTCCTTACCGGCGAACACTGAAGCTTTCTTT.